This T cell receptor (beta chain) was observed in a study of identical twins. TCRdb reprocessed the 5' RACE reads with MiXCR, giving one entry per CDR3 protein. The sample records under 800,000 distinct CDR3 sequences, approximately 21% being singletons. Every donor was a healthy Caucasian. The V and J ends lost 3 bases and 4 bases respectively, with 16 bases between them. The CDR3 covers 15 residues. Germline CDR1 reads SGDLS; CDR2 reads YYNGEE. The table lists this clonotype with a few counts. This same sample was also taken into another study, of T cells expressing NK-cell markers. That paper states: Within several experiments, an anti-gamma-delta TCR antibody kept the sorting limited to alpha-beta TCR T cells.

This chain joins TRBV9 and TRBJ2-5; tentatively, D is TRBD1 (6 bases). The TCR originated in a woman aged 18 to 35 in good health. The sample was PBMCs. The CDR3 region is CASSAGHGGAETQYF. Written as DNA, the CDR3 is TGTGCCAGCAGCGCGGGACATGGGGGAGCAGAGACCCAGTACTTC.